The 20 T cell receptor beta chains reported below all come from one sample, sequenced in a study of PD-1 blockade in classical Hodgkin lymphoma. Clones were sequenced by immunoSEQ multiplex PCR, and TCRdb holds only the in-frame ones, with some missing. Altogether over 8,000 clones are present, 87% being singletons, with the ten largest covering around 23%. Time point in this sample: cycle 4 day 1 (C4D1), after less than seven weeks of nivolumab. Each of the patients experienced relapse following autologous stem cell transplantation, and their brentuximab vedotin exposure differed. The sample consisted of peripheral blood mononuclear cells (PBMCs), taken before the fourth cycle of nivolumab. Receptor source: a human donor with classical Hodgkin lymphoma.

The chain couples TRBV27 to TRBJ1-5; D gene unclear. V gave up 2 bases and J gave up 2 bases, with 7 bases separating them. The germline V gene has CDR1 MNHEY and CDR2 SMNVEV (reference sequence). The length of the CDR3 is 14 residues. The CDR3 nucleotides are TGTGCCAGCAGTTTACTGATGGGCAATCAGCCCCAGCATTTT. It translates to CASSLLMGNQPQHF.

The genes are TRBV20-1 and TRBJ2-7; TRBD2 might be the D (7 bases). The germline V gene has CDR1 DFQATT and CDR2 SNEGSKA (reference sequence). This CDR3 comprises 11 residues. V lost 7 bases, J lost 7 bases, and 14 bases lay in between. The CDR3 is CSVRGAGEQYF. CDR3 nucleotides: TGCAGTGTTCGGGGGGCAGGTGAGCAGTACTTC.

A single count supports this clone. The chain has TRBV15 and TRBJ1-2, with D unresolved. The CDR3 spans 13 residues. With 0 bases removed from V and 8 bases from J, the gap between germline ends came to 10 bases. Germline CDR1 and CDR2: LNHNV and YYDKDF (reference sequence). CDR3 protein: CATSRDEVGGYTF. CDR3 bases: TGTGCCACCAGCAGAGACGAGGTAGGCGGCTACACCTTC.

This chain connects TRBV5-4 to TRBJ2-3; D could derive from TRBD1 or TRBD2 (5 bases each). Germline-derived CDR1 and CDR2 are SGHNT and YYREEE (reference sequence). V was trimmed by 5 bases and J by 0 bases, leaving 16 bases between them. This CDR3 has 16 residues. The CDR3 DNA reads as TGTGCCAGCAGGGTGCACGGGGCGGTGAGCACAGATACGCAGTATTTT. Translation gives CASRVHGAVSTDTQYF.

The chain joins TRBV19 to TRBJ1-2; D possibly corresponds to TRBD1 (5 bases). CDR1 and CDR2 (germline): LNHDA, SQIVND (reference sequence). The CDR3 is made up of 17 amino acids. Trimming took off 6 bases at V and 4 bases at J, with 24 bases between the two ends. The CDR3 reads CASSLTPILGGGYGYTF. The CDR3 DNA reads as TGTGCCAGTAGCTTGACTCCGATCCTCGGGGGTGGCTATGGCTACACCTTC. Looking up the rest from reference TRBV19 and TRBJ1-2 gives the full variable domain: DGGITQSPKYLFRKEGQNVTLSCEQNLNHDAMYWYRQDPGQGLRLIYYSQIVNDFQKGDIAEGYSVSREKKESFPLTVTSAQKNPTAFYLCASSLTPILGGGYGYTFGSGTRLTVV.

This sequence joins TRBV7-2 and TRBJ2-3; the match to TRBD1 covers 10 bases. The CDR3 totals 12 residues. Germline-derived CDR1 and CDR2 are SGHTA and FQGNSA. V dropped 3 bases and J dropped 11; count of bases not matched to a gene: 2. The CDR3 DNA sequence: TGTGCCAGCAGCTTTCGGGACAGGGGGCAGTATTTT. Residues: CASSFRDRGQYF.

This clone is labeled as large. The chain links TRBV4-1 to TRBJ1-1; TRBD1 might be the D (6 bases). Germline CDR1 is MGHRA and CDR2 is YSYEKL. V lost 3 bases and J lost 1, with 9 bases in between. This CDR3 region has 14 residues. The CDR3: CASSHRTENTEAFF. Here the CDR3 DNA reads TGCGCCAGCAGCCACAGGACAGAGAACACTGAAGCTTTCTTT.

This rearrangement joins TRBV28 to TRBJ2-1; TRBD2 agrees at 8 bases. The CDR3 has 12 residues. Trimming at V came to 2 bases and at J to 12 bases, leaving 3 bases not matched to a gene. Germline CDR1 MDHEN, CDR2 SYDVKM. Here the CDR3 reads CASSLPGGPQFF. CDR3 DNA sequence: TGTGCCAGCAGTTTACCGGGGGGGCCGCAGTTCTTC.

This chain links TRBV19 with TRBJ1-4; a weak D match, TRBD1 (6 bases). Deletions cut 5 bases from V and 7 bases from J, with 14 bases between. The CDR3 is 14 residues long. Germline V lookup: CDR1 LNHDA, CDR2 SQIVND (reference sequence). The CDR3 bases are TGTGCCAGTAGTTTGGGCCTCAGGGGTGAAAAACTGTTTTTT. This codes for CASSLGLRGEKLFF.

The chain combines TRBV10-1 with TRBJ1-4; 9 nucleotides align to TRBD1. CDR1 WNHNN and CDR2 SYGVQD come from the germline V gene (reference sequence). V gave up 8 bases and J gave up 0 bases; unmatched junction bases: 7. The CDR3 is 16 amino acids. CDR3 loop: CASSPGQGSTNEKLFF. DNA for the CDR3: TGCGCCAGCTCACCGGGACAGGGATCAACTAATGAAAAACTGTTTTTT.

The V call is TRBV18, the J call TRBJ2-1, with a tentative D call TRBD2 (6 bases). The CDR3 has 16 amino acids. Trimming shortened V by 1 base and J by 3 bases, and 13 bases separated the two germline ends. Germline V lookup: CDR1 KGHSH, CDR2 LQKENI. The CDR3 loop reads CASSPQTGGFYNEQFF. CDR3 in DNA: TGTGCCAGCTCACCACAGACCGGAGGGTTCTACAATGAGCAGTTCTTC. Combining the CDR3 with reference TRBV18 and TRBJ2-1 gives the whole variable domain NAGVMQNPRHLVRRRGQEARLRCSPMKGHSHVYWYRQLPEEGLKFMVYLQKENIIDESGMPKERFSAEFPKEGPSILRIQQVVRGDSAAYFCASSPQTGGFYNEQFFGPGTRLTVL.

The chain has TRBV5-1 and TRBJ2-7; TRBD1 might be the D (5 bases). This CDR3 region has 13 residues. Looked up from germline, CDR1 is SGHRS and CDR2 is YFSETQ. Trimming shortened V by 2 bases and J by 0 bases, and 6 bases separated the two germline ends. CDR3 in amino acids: CASSLQVSYEQYF. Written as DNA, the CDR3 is TGCGCCAGCAGCTTACAGGTCTCCTACGAGCAGTACTTC.

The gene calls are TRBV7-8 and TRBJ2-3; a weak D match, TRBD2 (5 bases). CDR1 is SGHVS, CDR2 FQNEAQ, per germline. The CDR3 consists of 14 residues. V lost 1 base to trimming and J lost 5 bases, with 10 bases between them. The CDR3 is CASSLGPGVDTQYF. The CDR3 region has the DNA TGTGCCAGCAGCTTAGGACCCGGGGTAGATACGCAGTATTTT.

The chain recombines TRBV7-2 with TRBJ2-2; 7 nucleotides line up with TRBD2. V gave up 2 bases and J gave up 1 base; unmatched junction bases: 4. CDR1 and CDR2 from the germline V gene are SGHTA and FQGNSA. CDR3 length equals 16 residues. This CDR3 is CASSLRERGNTGELFF. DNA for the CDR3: TGTGCCAGCAGCTTAAGGGAGCGGGGGAACACCGGGGAGCTGTTTTTT.

CDR3 bases: TGTGCCAGTAGCTCTGGGTACGGAGAAAAACTGTTTTTT. It codes for CASSSGYGEKLFF. The V call is TRBV19, the J call TRBJ1-4; D remains unclear. Germline V CDR1 and CDR2: LNHDA, SQIVND (reference sequence). There are 13 residues in the CDR3. The ends were cut back, 6 bases at V and 8 bases at J, with 13 bases in the middle. Complete variable domain (other parts from reference TRBV19 and TRBJ1-4): DGGITQSPKYLFRKEGQNVTLSCEQNLNHDAMYWYRQDPGQGLRLIYYSQIVNDFQKGDIAEGYSVSREKKESFPLTVTSAQKNPTAFYLCASSSGYGEKLFFGSGTQLSVL.

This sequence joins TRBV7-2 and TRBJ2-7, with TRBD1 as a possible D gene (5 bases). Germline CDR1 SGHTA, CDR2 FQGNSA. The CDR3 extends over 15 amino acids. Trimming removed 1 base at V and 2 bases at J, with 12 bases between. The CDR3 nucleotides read TGTGCCAGCAGCTTAGACGGCCAGGGAACCTACGAGCAGTACTTC. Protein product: CASSLDGQGTYEQYF.

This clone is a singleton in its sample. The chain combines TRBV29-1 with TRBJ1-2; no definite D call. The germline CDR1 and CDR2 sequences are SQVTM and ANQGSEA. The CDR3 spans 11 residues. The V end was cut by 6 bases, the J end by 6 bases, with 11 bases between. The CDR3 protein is CSVRRGDGYTF. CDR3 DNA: TGCAGCGTCAGACGGGGTGATGGCTACACCTTC.

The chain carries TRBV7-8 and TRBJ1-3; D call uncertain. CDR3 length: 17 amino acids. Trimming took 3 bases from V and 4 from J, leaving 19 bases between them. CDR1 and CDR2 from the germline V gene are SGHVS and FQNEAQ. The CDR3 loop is CASSFKALGRLGNTIYF. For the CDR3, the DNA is TGTGCCAGCAGCTTTAAAGCCCTCGGCAGGTTGGGAAACACCATATATTTT.

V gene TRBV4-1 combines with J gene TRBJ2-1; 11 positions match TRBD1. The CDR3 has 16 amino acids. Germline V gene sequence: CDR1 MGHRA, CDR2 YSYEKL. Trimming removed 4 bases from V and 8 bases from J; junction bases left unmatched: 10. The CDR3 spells CASSLRGQGEWDEQFF. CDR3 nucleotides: TGCGCCAGCAGCCTAAGGGGACAGGGGGAGTGGGATGAGCAGTTCTTC.

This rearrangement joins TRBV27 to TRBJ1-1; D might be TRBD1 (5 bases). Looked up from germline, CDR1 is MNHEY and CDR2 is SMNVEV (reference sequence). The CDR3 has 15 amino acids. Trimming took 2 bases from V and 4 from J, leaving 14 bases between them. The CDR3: CASSLKVGRGTEAFF. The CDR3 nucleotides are TGTGCCAGCAGTTTAAAAGTAGGAAGGGGCACTGAAGCTTTCTTT.